This TCR beta chain was sequenced in a study of blood T cell repertoires in COVID-19. The overall study: T cells, B-cell-depleted T cells, or PBMCs supplied cDNA or gDNA.

This clone has only one observation. V lost 1 base and J lost 5; bases outside the gene matches: 8. There are 17 residues in the CDR3. From germline, CDR1 is SGHTA and CDR2 FQGTGA. TCRdb's copy holds only in-frame clones and misses some; the assay was immunoSEQ multiplex PCR. Of 200,000 to 300,000 clones detected, 82% appear once; the ten largest clones hold 9.5% to 15%. Sequencing was carried out using peripheral blood. The clonotype comes from an older woman with active or convalescent COVID-19. This chain uses TRBV7-3 with TRBJ2-3, with 11 bases lining up with TRBD2. CDR3 amino acids: CASSLKVAGGPVDTQYF. CDR3 nucleotides: TGTGCCAGCAGCTTAAAAGTAGCGGGGGGGCCAGTAGATACGCAGTATTTT.